The 18 T cell receptor beta chains below were found in one sample sequenced in a study of blood T cell repertoires in COVID-19. Profiled with immunoSEQ multiplex PCR; TCRdb holds only in-frame clones, not every one. The profile shows about 120,000 clones, approximately 83% of them singletons. The sequenced sample consisted of peripheral blood. Every receptor here comes from a man older than 75 with active or convalescent COVID-19.

The chain recombines TRBV2 with TRBJ2-7; 9 bases align to TRBD1. This CDR3 has 14 residues. Per germline, CDR1 SNHLY and CDR2 FYNNEI. Trimming took 5 bases from V and 3 from J; bases not matched to a gene: 5. CDR3 DNA sequence: TGTGCCAGCAGTTTGGGACAGGGACTCTACGAGCAGTACTTC. Amino acid sequence: CASSLGQGLYEQYF.

This clone was seen only once. The genes are TRBV6-6 and TRBJ2-7, with 9 bases aligning to TRBD1. V shed 0 bases and J 3 bases; nucleotides not matched to a gene: 3. Germline loops: CDR1 MNHNY, CDR2 SVGAGI (reference sequence). CDR3 length: 15 amino acids. CDR3 sequence (DNA): TGTGCCAGCAGTTACTCCGGGACAGGGTTCTACGAGCAGTACTTC. It is translated as CASSYSGTGFYEQYF.

As DNA, the CDR3 is TGCGCCAGCAGCCAAGCCGACAGGGACCAAAACATTCAGTACTTC. Translated: CASSQADRDQNIQYF. The rearrangement uses TRBV4-3 and TRBJ2-4; 7 bases agree with TRBD1. There are 15 residues in the CDR3. V trimming: 1 base; J trimming: 5 bases; junction bases outside the gene matches: 5. Germline V gives CDR1 LGHNA, CDR2 YSLEER.

The V gene is TRBV10-3, the J gene TRBJ1-1; 7 bases align to TRBD1. This CDR3 has 13 residues. V lost 9 bases and J lost 5; bases outside the gene matches: 9. Germline CDR1 reads ENHRY; CDR2 reads SYGVKD. In DNA form, the CDR3 reads TGTGCCATTAAAGACAGGGTTGGAACTGAAGCTTTCTTT. It specifies CAIKDRVGTEAFF.

The rearrangement joins TRBV20-1 to TRBJ2-1; 8 bases line up with TRBD2. V was pared by 5 bases and J by 7 bases, with 1 base of the junction left unmatched. Germline CDR1 and CDR2: DFQATT and SNEGSKA (reference sequence). This CDR3 contains 11 residues. CDR3 bases: TGCAGTGCTCAGCGGGGGAATGAGCAGTTCTTC. As protein: CSAQRGNEQFF.

The V call is TRBV7-2, the J call TRBJ1-5; unclear D gene. The CDR3 has 14 amino acids. From germline, CDR1 is SGHTA and CDR2 FQGNSA. V was pared by 0 bases and J by 6 bases, with 9 bases between. The CDR3 DNA reads as TGTGCCAGCAGCTTAGCGGGTGAGGCTCAGCCCCAGCATTTT. Residues: CASSLAGEAQPQHF.

V gene TRBV10-3 combines with J gene TRBJ2-1, with a possible D match to TRBD2 (5 bases). CDR3 size: 15 residues. Germline assignment: CDR1 ENHRY and CDR2 SYGVKD. Trimming took off 3 bases at V and 2 bases at J, with 11 bases between the two ends. This CDR3 reads CAISDSDLTYNEQFF. CDR3 bases: TGTGCCATCAGTGATTCGGACTTGACCTACAATGAGCAGTTCTTC.

In its sample, this clone was seen once. This chain connects TRBV29-1 to TRBJ2-7; 11 nucleotides line up with TRBD2. CDR3 size: 15 residues. The V gene's germline CDR1 is SQVTM and CDR2 ANQGSEA. With 4 bases clipped from V and 5 bases from J, the junction kept 10 bases outside the gene matches. CDR3 DNA sequence: TGCAGCGTTGCGCTTGGTAGCGGGGGGGCCAACGAGCAGTACTTC. It translates to CSVALGSGGANEQYF.

This clone was detected only a few times. V usage is TRBV7-3 and J usage is TRBJ1-6; D is ambiguous. The CDR3 loop spans 14 amino acids. The germline gives CDR1 SGHTA, CDR2 FQGTGA. Trimming removed 6 bases from V and 0 bases from J, with 6 bases in between. The CDR3 loop is CASRSSSYNSPLHF. The DNA of the CDR3 is TGTGCCAGCAGATCGAGCTCCTATAATTCACCCCTCCACTTT. Filled out from reference TRBV7-3 and TRBJ1-6, the complete variable domain reads GAGVSQTPSNKVTEKGKYVELRCDPISGHTALYWYRQSLGQGPEFLIYFQGTGAADDSGLPNDRFFAVRPEGSVSTLKIQRTERGDSAVYLCASRSSSYNSPLHFGNGTRLTVT.

This clone was observed a handful of times. The V call is TRBV7-3, the J call TRBJ2-2, with a weak D call TRBD2 (5 bases). This CDR3 region has 16 residues. V was cut by 5 bases and J by 1 base, with 14 bases left in between. Germline assignment: CDR1 SGHTA and CDR2 FQGTGA. CDR3 in amino acids: CASSPLTGMNTGELFF. CDR3 DNA sequence: TGTGCCAGCAGCCCCCTAACGGGGATGAACACCGGGGAGCTGTTTTTT. The entire variable domain, with the rest obtained from reference TRBV7-3 and TRBJ2-2, is as follows: GAGVSQTPSNKVTEKGKYVELRCDPISGHTALYWYRQSLGQGPEFLIYFQGTGAADDSGLPNDRFFAVRPEGSVSTLKIQRTERGDSAVYLCASSPLTGMNTGELFFGEGSRLTVL.

The chain carries TRBV11-2 and TRBJ1-2; D gene uncertain. Germline CDR1 and CDR2: SGHAT and FQNNGV. Trimming cost V 0 bases and J 3 bases, with 2 bases left between them. The CDR3 is 12 amino acids. DNA for the CDR3: TGTGCCAGCAGCTTAGACGACTATGGCTACACCTTC. This codes for CASSLDDYGYTF.

This clone has only one observation. The chain uses TRBV6-2 or TRBV6-3 and TRBJ2-7, with 9 nucleotides matching TRBD2. Germline assignment: CDR1 MNHEY and CDR2 SVGEGT. Losses at the gene ends were 2 bases for V and 0 bases for J; bases not matched to a gene: 5. The CDR3 runs 16 residues. As DNA, the CDR3 is TGTGCCAGCAGTTACCTCTCTAGCGGGGCCTCCTACGAGCAGTACTTC. Protein product: CASSYLSSGASYEQYF.

The chain has TRBV2 and TRBJ2-5; D is ambiguous. The germline CDR1 and CDR2 sequences are SNHLY and FYNNEI. The CDR3 extends over 12 amino acids. V dropped 4 bases and J dropped 2 bases, with 5 bases sitting between them. The DNA for the CDR3 is TGTGCCAGCAGTGCCCCACAAGAGACCCAGTACTTC. Protein product: CASSAPQETQYF.

V gene TRBV7-3 combines with J gene TRBJ2-2; unclear D gene. Deletions cut 6 bases from V and 0 bases from J, with 8 bases between. The CDR3 length is 14 residues. The germline CDR1 and CDR2 sequences are SGHTA and FQGTGA. As DNA, the CDR3 is TGTGCCAGCAGTCGTATCCCGAACACCGGGGAGCTGTTTTTT. It is translated as CASSRIPNTGELFF.

The genes are TRBV9 and TRBJ2-7; 10 nucleotides agree with TRBD1. CDR1 is SGDLS and CDR2 is YYNGEE in the germline V gene. V was pared by 4 bases and J by 0 bases, with 7 bases of the junction left unmatched. CDR3 size: 16 residues. CDR3 loop: CASSPVWTGGSYEQYF. CDR3 nucleotides: TGTGCCAGCAGCCCAGTTTGGACAGGGGGCTCCTACGAGCAGTACTTC.

The rearrangement uses TRBV23-1 and TRBJ2-7; 7 nucleotides align to TRBD1. TRBV23-1 qualifies as an ORF whose function is uncertain. The CDR3 loop spans 14 amino acids. V was pared by 6 bases and J by 1 base, with 6 bases of the junction left unmatched. The CDR3 coding sequence is TGCGCCAGCAGAGCCGACAGGGAGTCCTACGAGCAGTACTTC. Translating it yields CASRADRESYEQYF.

J is TRBJ2-7 and V is TRBV6-2 or TRBV6-3; perhaps TRBD2 as D (5 bases). The CDR3 loop spans 13 amino acids. Trimming removed 4 bases from V and 7 bases from J, with 14 bases in between. Germline V gene data show CDR1 as MNHEY and CDR2 as SVGEGT. CDR3 amino acids: CASSSVLRGEQYF. The CDR3 DNA is TGTGCCAGCAGTTCTGTTCTAAGAGGGGAGCAGTACTTC.

The chain carries TRBV18 and TRBJ2-2, with 14 bases lining up with TRBD2. The J segment lost 4 bases and the V segment lost 4 bases, leaving 5 bases of the junction unmatched. The CDR3 has 17 residues. CDR1 and CDR2 (germline): KGHSH, LQKENI. CDR3 coding DNA: TGTGCCAGCTCACGATCCGGGACTAGCGGGAGCACCGGGGAGCTGTTTTTT. Translating gives CASSRSGTSGSTGELFF.